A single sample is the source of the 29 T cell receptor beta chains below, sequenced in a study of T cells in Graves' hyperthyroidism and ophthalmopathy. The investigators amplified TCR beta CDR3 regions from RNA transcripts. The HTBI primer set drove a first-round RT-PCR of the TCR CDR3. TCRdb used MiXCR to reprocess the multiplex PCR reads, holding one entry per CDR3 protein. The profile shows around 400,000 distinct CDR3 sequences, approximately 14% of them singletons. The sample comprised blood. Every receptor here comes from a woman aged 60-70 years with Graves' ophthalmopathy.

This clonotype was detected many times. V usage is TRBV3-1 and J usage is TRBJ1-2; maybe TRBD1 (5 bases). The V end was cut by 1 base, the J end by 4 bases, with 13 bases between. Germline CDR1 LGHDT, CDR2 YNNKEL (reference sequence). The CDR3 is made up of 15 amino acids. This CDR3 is CASSQVGGRSYGYTF. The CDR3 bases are TGTGCCAGCAGCCAAGTTGGGGGTAGGAGCTATGGCTACACCTTC.

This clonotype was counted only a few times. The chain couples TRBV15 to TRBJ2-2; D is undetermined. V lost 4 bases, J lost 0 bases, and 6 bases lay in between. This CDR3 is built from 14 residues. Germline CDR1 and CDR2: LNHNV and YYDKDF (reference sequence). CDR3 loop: CATSIRPNTGELFF. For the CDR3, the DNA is TGTGCCACCAGCATTCGCCCGAACACCGGGGAGCTGTTTTTT.

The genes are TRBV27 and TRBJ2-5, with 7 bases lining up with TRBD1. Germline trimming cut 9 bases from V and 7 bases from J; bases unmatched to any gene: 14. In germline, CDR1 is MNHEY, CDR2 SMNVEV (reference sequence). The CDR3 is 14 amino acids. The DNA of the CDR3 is TGTGCCAGAAACCACAGGGGATTTGGGAGGACCCAGTACTTC. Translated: CARNHRGFGRTQYF.

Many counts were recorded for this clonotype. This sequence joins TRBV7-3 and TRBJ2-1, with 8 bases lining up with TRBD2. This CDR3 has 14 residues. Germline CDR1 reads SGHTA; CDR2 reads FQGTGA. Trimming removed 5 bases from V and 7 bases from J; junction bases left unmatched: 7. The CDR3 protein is CASSGAGGWNEQFF. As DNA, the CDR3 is TGTGCCAGCAGCGGGGCGGGAGGATGGAATGAGCAGTTCTTC. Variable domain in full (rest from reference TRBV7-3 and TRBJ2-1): GAGVSQTPSNKVTEKGKYVELRCDPISGHTALYWYRQSLGQGPEFLIYFQGTGAADDSGLPNDRFFAVRPEGSVSTLKIQRTERGDSAVYLCASSGAGGWNEQFFGPGTRLTVL.

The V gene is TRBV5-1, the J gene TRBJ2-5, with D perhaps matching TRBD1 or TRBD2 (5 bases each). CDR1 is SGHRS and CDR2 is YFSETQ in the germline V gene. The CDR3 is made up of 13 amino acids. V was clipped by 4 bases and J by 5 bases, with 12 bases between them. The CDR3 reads CASSHGARETQYF. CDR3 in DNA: TGCGCCAGCAGCCACGGGGCCCGGGAGACCCAGTACTTC.

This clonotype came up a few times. The CDR3 region is CASSERDQPQHF. The CDR3 coding sequence is TGTGCCAGCAGTGAACGGGATCAGCCCCAGCATTTT. V usage is TRBV6-1 and J usage is TRBJ1-5; no clear D gene. The CDR3 contains 12 residues. V lost 2 bases to trimming and J lost 5 bases, with 4 bases between them. CDR1 MNHNS and CDR2 SASEGT come from the germline V gene.

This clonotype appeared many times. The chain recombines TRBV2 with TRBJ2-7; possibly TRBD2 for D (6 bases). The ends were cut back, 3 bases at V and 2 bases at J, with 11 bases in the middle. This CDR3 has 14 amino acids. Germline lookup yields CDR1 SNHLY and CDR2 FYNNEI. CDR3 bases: TGTGCCAGCAGTGATAGCGGAGGGACCTACGAGCAGTACTTC. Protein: CASSDSGGTYEQYF.

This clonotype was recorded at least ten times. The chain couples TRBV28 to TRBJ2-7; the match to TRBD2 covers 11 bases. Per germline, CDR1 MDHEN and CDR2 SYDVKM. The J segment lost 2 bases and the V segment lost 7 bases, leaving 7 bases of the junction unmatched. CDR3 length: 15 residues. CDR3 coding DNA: TGTGCCAGCATCGAAGGGACTAGCGGAGCCTACGAGCAGTACTTC. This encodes CASIEGTSGAYEQYF.

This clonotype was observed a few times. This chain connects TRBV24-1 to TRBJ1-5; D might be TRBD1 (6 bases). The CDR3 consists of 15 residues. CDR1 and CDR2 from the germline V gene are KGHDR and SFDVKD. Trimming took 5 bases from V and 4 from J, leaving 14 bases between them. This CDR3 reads CATSGVGGRNQPQHF. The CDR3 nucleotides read TGTGCCACCAGTGGGGTTGGGGGCAGGAATCAGCCCCAGCATTTT.

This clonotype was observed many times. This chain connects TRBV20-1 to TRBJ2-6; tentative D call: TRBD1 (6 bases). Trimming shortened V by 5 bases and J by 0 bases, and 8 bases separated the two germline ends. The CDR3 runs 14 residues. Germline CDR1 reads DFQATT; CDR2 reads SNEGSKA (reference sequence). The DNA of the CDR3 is TGCAGTGCTGGACAGAGCTCTGGGGCCAACGTCCTGACTTTC. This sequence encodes CSAGQSSGANVLTF.

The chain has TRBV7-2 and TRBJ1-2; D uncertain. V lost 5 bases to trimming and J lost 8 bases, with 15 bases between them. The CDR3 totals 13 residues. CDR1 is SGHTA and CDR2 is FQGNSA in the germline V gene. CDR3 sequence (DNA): TGTGCCAGCAGCCTCTCGCTGGACTGGGGCTACACCTTC. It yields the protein CASSLSLDWGYTF.

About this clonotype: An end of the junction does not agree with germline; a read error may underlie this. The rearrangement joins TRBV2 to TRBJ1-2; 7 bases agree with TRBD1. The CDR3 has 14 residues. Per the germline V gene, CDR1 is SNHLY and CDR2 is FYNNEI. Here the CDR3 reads CSSSDQGVDYGYTF. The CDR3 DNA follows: TGTTCCAGCAGTGACCAGGGGGTGGACTATGGCTACACCTTC.

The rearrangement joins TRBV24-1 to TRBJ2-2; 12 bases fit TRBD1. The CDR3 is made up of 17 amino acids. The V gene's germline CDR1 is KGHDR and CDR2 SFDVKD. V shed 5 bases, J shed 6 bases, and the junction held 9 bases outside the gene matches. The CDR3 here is CATSAPGQGAQSGELFF. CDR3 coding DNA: TGTGCCACCAGTGCCCCGGGACAGGGGGCGCAATCCGGGGAGCTGTTTTTT.

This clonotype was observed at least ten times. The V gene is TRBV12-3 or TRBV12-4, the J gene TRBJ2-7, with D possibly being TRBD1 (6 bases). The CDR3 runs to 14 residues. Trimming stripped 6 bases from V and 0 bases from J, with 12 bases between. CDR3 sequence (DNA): TGTGCCAGCAGCAAGACAGGCGGCTCCTACGAGCAGTACTTC. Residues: CASSKTGGSYEQYF.

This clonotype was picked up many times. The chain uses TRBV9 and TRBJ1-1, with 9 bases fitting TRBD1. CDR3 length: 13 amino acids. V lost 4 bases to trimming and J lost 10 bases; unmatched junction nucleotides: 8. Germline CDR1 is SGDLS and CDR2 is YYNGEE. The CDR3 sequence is CASSFRQGEAAFF. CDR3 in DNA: TGTGCCAGCAGCTTTCGACAGGGGGAGGCAGCTTTCTTT. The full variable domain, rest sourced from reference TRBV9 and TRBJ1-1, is DSGVTQTPKHLITATGQRVTLRCSPRSGDLSVYWYQQSLDQGLQFLIQYYNGEERAKGNILERFSAQQFPDLHSELNLSSLELGDSALYFCASSFRQGEAAFFGQGTRLTVV.

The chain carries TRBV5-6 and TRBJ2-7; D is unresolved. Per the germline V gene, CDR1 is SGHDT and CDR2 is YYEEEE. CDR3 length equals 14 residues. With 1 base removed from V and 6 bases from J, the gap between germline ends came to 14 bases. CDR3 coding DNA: TGTGCCAGCAGCTTGTTGGAAAGGGCCGGCGAGCAGTACTTC. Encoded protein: CASSLLERAGEQYF.

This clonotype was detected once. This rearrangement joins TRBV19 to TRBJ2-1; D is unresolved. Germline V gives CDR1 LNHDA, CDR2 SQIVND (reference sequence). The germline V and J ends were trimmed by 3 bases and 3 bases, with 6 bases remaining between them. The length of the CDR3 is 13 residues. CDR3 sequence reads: CASSMNGYNEQFF. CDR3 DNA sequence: TGTGCCAGTAGTATGAACGGCTACAATGAGCAGTTCTTC.

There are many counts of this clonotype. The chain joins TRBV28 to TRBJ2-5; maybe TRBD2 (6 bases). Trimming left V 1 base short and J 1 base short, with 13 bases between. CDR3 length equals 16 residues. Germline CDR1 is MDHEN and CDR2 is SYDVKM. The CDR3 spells CASSLSGGTIQETQYF. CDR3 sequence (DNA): TGTGCCAGCAGTTTATCAGGAGGGACGATCCAAGAGACCCAGTACTTC.

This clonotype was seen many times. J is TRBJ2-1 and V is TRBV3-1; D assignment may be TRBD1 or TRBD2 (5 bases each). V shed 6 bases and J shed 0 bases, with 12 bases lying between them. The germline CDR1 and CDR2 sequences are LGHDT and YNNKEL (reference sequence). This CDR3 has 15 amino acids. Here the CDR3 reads CASSPGTASYNEQFF. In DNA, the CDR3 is TGTGCCAGCAGTCCTGGGACCGCCTCCTACAATGAGCAGTTCTTC.

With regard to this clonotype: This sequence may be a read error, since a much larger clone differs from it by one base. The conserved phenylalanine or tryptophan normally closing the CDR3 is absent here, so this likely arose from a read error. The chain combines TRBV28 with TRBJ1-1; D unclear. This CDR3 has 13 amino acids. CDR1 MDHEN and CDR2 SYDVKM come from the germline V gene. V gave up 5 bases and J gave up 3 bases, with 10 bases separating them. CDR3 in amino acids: CASSASRYTEAFS. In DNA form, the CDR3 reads TGTGCCAGCAGTGCGAGTAGGTACACTGAAGCTTTCTCT.

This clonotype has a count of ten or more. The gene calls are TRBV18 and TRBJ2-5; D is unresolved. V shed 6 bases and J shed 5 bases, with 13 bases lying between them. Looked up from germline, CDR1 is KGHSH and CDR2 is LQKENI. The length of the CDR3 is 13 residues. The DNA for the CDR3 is TGTGCCAGCTCCCCCAGCAGGTCGGAGACCCAGTACTTC. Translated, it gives CASSPSRSETQYF. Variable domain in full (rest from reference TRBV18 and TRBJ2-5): NAGVMQNPRHLVRRRGQEARLRCSPMKGHSHVYWYRQLPEEGLKFMVYLQKENIIDESGMPKERFSAEFPKEGPSILRIQQVVRGDSAAYFCASSPSRSETQYFGPGTRLLVL.

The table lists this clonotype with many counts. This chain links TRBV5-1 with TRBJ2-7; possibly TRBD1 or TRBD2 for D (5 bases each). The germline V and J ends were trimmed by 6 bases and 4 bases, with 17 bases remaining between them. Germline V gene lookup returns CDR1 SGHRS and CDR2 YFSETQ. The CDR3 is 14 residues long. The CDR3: CASMAGGSPYEQYF. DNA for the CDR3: TGCGCCAGCATGGCTGGGGGTTCCCCTTACGAGCAGTACTTC.

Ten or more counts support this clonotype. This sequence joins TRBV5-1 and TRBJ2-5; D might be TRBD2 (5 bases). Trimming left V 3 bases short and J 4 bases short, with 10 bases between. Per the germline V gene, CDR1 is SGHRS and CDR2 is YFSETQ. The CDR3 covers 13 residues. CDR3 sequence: CASSWRTGETQYF. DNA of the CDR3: TGCGCCAGCAGCTGGAGGACGGGAGAGACCCAGTACTTC.

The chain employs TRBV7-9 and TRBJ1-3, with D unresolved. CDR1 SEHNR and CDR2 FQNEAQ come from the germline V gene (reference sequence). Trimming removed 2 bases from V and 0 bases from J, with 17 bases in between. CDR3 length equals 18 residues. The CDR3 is CASSLRSGGASSGNTIYF. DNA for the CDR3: TGTGCCAGCAGCTTACGTTCGGGCGGAGCGAGCTCTGGAAACACCATATATTTT.

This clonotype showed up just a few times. The CDR3, as DNA: TGTGCCAGCTACAGGGGAAGCACAGATACGCAGTATTTT. This encodes CASYRGSTDTQYF. The chain recombines TRBV6-2 or TRBV6-3 with TRBJ2-3; TRBD1 agrees at 7 bases. Trimming cost V 8 bases and J 0 bases; bases outside gene matches: 2. CDR1 is MNHEY and CDR2 is SVGEGT in the germline V gene. The CDR3 has 13 amino acids.

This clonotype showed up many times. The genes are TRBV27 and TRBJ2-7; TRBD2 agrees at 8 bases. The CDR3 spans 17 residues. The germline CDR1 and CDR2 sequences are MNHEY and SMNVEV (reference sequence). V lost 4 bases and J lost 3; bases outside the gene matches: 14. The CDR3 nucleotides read TGTGCCAGCAGTTCCTCCTTGGGGGCGGGAGGAAACTACGAGCAGTACTTC. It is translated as CASSSSLGAGGNYEQYF.

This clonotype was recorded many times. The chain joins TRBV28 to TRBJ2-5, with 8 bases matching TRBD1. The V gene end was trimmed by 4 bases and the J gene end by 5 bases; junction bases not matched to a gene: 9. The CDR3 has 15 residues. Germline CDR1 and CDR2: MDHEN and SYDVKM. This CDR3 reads CASSSIWTGTETQYF. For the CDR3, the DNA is TGTGCCAGCAGTTCGATCTGGACAGGGACGGAGACCCAGTACTTC.

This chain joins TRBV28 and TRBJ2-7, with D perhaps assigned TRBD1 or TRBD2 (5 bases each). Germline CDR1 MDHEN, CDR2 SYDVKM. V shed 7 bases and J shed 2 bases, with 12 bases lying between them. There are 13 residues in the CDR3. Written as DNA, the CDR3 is TGTGCCAGCAACCCGGGACGGACCTACGAGCAGTACTTC. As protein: CASNPGRTYEQYF.

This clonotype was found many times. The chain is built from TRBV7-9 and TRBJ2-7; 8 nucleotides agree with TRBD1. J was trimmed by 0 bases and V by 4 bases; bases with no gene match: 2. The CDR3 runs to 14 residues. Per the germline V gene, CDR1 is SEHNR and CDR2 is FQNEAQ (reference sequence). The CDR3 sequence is CASSSDRDSYEQYF. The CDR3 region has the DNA TGTGCCAGCAGCTCGGACAGGGACTCCTACGAGCAGTACTTC.